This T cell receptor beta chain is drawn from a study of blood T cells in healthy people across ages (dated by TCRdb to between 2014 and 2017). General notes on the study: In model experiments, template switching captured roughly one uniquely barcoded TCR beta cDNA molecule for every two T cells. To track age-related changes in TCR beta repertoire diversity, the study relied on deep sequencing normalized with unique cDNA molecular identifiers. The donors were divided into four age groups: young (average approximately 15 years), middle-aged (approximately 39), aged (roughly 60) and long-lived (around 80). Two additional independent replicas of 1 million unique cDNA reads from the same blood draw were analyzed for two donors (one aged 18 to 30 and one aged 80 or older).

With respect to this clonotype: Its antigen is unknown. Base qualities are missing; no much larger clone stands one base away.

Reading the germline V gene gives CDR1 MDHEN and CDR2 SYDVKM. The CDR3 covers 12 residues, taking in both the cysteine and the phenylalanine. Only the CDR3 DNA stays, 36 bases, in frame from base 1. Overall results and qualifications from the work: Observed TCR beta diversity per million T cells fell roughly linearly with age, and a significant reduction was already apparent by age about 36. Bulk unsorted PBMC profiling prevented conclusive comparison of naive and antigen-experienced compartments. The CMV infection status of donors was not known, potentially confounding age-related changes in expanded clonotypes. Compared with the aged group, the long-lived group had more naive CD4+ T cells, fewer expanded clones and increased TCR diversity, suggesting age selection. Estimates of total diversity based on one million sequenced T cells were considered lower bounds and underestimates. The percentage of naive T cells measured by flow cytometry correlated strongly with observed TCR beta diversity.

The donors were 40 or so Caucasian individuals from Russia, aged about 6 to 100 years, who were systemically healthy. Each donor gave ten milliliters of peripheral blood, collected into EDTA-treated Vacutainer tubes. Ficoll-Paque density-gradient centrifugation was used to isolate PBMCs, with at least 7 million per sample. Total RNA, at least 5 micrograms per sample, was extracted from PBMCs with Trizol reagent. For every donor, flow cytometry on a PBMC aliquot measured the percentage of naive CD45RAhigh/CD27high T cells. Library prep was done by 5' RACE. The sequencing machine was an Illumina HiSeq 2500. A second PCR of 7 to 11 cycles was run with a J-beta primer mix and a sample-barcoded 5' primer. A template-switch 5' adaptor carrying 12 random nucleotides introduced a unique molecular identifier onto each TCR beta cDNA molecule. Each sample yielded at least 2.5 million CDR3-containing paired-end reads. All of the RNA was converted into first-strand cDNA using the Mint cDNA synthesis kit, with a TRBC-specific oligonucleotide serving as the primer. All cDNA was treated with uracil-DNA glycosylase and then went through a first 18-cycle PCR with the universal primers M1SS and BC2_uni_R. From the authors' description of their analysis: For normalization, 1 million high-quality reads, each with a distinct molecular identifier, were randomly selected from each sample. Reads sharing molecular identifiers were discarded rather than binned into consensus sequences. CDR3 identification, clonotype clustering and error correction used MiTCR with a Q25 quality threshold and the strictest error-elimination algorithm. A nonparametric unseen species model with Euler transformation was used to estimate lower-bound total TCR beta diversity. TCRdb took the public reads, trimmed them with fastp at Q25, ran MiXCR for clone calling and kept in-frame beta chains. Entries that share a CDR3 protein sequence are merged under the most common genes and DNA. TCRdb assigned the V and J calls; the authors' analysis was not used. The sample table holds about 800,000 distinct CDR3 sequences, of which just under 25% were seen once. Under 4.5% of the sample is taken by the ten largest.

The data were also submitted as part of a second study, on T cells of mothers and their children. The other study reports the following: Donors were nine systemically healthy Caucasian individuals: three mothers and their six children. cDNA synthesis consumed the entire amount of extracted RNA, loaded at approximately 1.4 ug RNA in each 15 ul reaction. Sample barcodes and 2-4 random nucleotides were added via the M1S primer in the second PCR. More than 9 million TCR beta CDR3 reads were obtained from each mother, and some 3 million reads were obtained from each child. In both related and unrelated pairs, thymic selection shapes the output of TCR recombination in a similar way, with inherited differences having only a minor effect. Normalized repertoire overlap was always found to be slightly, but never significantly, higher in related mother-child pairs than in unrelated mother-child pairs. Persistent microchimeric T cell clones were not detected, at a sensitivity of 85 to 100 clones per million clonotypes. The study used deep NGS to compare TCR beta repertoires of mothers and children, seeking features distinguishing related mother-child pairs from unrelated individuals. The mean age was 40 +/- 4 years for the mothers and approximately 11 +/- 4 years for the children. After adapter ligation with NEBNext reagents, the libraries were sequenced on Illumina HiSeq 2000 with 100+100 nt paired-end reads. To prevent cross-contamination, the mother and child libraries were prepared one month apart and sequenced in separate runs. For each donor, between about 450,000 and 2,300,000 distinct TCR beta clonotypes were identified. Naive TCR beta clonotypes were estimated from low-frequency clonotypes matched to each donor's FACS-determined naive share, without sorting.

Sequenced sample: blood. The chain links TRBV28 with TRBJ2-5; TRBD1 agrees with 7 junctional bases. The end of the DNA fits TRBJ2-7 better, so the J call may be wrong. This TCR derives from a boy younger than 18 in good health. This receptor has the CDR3 CASRTGHYEQYF. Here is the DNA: TGTGCCAGCAGGACAGGGCACTACGAGCAGTACTTC.